Listed below are T cell receptor beta chains from one sample, sequenced in a study of shared clonotypes between healthy human individuals. The repertoire was sequenced with immunoSEQ multiplex PCR; TCRdb's copy has only in-frame clones and lacks some. This table holds about 2.1 million clones, 90% to 95% found once. Material: naive CD8+ T cells from PBMCs. The receptors come from a man younger than 35 in good health. Some clones in this sample may be carry-over from other donors' samples. The CDR3 runs from the conserved cysteine through the conserved F or W. Each record gives: clone size, D gene, V gene, J gene, CDR3 protein, CDR3 DNA. The D gene is left open where the match is weak. Size values are once, few and many counts, or a class for expanded clones, and some rows have none.

size: few
D: -
V: TRBV7-9
J: TRBJ2-5
CDR3: CASTQKETQYF
DNA: TGTGCCAGCACCCAAAAAGAGACCCAGTACTTC

size: -
D: TRBD1
V: TRBV7-2
J: TRBJ2-7
CDR3: CASSLDGTAYEQYF
DNA: TGTGCCAGCAGCTTAGACGGGACAGCCTACGAGCAGTACTTC

size: -
D: TRBD1
V: TRBV4-1
J: TRBJ1-4
CDR3: CASSPPGAGGRETNEKLFF
DNA: TGCGCCAGCAGCCCCCCTGGGGCAGGGGGGCGGGAGACTAATGAAAAACTGTTTTTT

size: -
D: -
V: TRBV5-5
J: TRBJ1-5
CDR3: CASSFTGRGNQPQHF
DNA: TGTGCCAGCAGCTTCACCGGTAGGGGCAATCAGCCCCAGCATTTT

size: -
D: -
V: TRBV9
J: TRBJ2-2
CDR3: CASSPRPRGNTGELFF
DNA: TGTGCCAGCAGCCCTCGACCGCGCGGTAACACCGGGGAGCTGTTTTTT

size: -
D: TRBD1
V: TRBV4-1
J: TRBJ2-7
CDR3: CASSQDRTGSYEQYF
DNA: TGCGCCAGCAGCCAAGACAGGACAGGGTCCTACGAGCAGTACTTC

size: -
D: -
V: TRBV5-1
J: TRBJ2-3
CDR3: CASSLPDSTDTQYF
DNA: TGCGCCAGCAGCTTGCCCGACAGCACAGATACGCAGTATTTT

size: -
D: -
V: TRBV19
J: TRBJ2-2
CDR3: CASSIRDSYSGELFF
DNA: TGTGCCAGTAGTATCCGGGACTCCTACTCCGGGGAGCTGTTTTTT

size: once
D: TRBD1
V: TRBV30
J: TRBJ2-7
CDR3: CAWSTGDPIYEQYF
DNA: TGTGCCTGGAGTACAGGGGACCCGATATACGAGCAGTACTTC

size: -
D: TRBD2
V: TRBV19
J: TRBJ2-7
CDR3: CASKDWTSGEYEQYF
DNA: TGTGCCAGTAAGGATTGGACTAGCGGGGAGTACGAGCAGTACTTC

size: -
D: TRBD2
V: TRBV5-1
J: TRBJ2-7
CDR3: CASSFSTLTSGSYEQYF
DNA: TGCGCCAGCAGCTTTTCCACCCTTACTAGCGGGAGTTACGAGCAGTACTTC

size: -
D: -
V: TRBV9
J: TRBJ2-1
CDR3: CASSPTIRGGLSEQFF
DNA: TGTGCCAGCAGCCCGACGATAAGGGGGGGACTGTCAGAGCAGTTCTTC

size: -
D: -
V: TRBV2
J: TRBJ2-3
CDR3: CASDGTGKSTDTQYF
DNA: TGTGCCAGCGACGGGACGGGGAAAAGCACAGATACGCAGTATTTT

size: -
D: TRBD1
V: TRBV27
J: TRBJ1-1
CDR3: CASSFTLVQGAVTEAFF
DNA: TGTGCCAGCAGTTTTACTCTTGTACAGGGGGCCGTCACTGAAGCTTTCTTT

size: -
D: TRBD2
V: TRBV4-1
J: TRBJ2-1
CDR3: CASSLRTSGLYNEQFF
DNA: TGCGCCAGCAGCCTTCGGACTAGCGGACTTTACAATGAGCAGTTCTTC

size: -
D: -
V: TRBV18
J: TRBJ2-7
CDR3: CASSPLQGGTYEQYF
DNA: TGTGCCAGCTCACCACTCCAGGGTGGCACCTACGAGCAGTACTTC

size: once
D: TRBD1
V: TRBV7-9
J: TRBJ2-1
CDR3: CASSPDRGRSYNEQFF
DNA: TGTGCCAGCAGCCCTGACAGGGGTAGGTCCTACAATGAGCAGTTCTTC

size: -
D: -
V: TRBV27
J: TRBJ2-5
CDR3: CASRIVQGEETQYF
DNA: TGTGCCAGCAGGATCGTGCAAGGAGAAGAGACCCAGTACTTC

size: -
D: -
V: TRBV6-1
J: TRBJ1-1
CDR3: CASSGAEAFF
DNA: TGTGCCAGCAGTGGAGCAGAAGCTTTCTTT

size: -
D: -
V: TRBV7-2
J: TRBJ1-2
CDR3: CASSPLGGGSYGYTF
DNA: TGTGCCAGCAGCCCTTTGGGGGGCGGAAGCTATGGCTACACCTTC

size: once
D: TRBD1
V: TRBV19
J: TRBJ2-1
CDR3: CASSIDWDRINNEQFF
DNA: TGTGCCAGTAGTATAGATTGGGACAGGATTAACAATGAGCAGTTCTTC

size: -
D: -
V: TRBV7-8
J: TRBJ2-7
CDR3: CASSYPLTGTSYEQYF
DNA: TGTGCCAGCAGCTACCCCTTGACAGGGACTTCCTACGAGCAGTACTTC

size: -
D: -
V: TRBV20-1
J: TRBJ2-7
CDR3: CSAPSAEQYF
DNA: TGCAGTGCCCCGTCGGCGGAGCAGTACTTC

size: -
D: TRBD2
V: TRBV27
J: TRBJ2-5
CDR3: CASSLLPLGTSGETQYF
DNA: TGTGCCAGCAGTTTACTCCCCCTCGGGACTAGCGGGGAGACCCAGTACTTC

size: -
D: -
V: TRBV19
J: TRBJ2-1
CDR3: CASSPVGVPYNEQFF
DNA: TGTGCCAGTAGCCCTGTGGGTGTCCCCTACAATGAGCAGTTCTTC

size: -
D: TRBD2
V: TRBV7-9
J: TRBJ2-1
CDR3: CASSSPLAGNNEQFF
DNA: TGTGCCAGCAGCTCCCCTCTAGCGGGGAACAATGAGCAGTTCTTC

size: -
D: -
V: TRBV11-2
J: TRBJ2-7
CDR3: CASSLGGGTEQYF
DNA: TGTGCCAGCAGCTTAGGAGGAGGGACCGAGCAGTACTTC

size: -
D: -
V: TRBV2
J: TRBJ1-5
CDR3: CASRGRNLDNQPQHF
DNA: TGTGCCAGCAGGGGCAGGAACTTGGACAATCAGCCCCAGCATTTT

size: once
D: -
V: TRBV30
J: TRBJ2-2
CDR3: CAWSVSWTAGELFF
DNA: TGTGCCTGGAGTGTAAGTTGGACAGCCGGGGAGCTGTTTTTT

size: -
D: TRBD1
V: TRBV5-6
J: TRBJ1-5
CDR3: CASSLLRDSDQPQHF
DNA: TGTGCCAGCAGCTTGCTCCGGGACAGCGATCAGCCCCAGCATTTT

size: -
D: TRBD1
V: TRBV28
J: TRBJ1-1
CDR3: CASSLQGARTEAFF
DNA: TGTGCCAGCAGTTTACAGGGGGCGCGGACTGAAGCTTTCTTT

size: -
D: -
V: TRBV5-1
J: TRBJ2-7
CDR3: CASSPQGYEQYF
DNA: TGCGCCAGCAGCCCGCAGGGTTACGAGCAGTACTTC

size: -
D: -
V: TRBV9
J: TRBJ2-1
CDR3: CASSVADSYNEQFF
DNA: TGTGCCAGCAGCGTAGCTGACTCCTACAATGAGCAGTTCTTC

size: -
D: -
V: TRBV7-9
J: TRBJ2-7
CDR3: CASSLGGYSRSEQYF
DNA: TGTGCCAGCAGCTTAGGCGGGTATAGTCGTAGCGAGCAGTACTTC

size: -
D: -
V: TRBV2
J: TRBJ1-5
CDR3: CASSVRAAYWPQHF
DNA: TGTGCCAGCAGTGTTAGGGCAGCATATTGGCCCCAGCATTTT

size: -
D: TRBD1
V: TRBV4-1
J: TRBJ1-3
CDR3: CASSQLTGVSGNTIYF
DNA: TGCGCCAGCAGCCAACTTACAGGGGTCTCTGGAAACACCATATATTTT

size: -
D: -
V: TRBV27
J: TRBJ2-2
CDR3: CASSLYTGELFF
DNA: TGTGCCAGCAGTTTATACACCGGGGAGCTGTTTTTT

size: -
D: TRBD1
V: TRBV9
J: TRBJ1-2
CDR3: CASSVAEGAEGYTF
DNA: TGTGCCAGCAGCGTAGCAGAGGGGGCGGAGGGCTACACCTTC

size: -
D: TRBD2
V: TRBV7-9
J: TRBJ2-3
CDR3: CASSQWTSGTDTQYF
DNA: TGTGCCAGCAGCCAATGGACTAGCGGGACAGATACGCAGTATTTT

size: -
D: -
V: TRBV2
J: TRBJ2-7
CDR3: CASRTRQVAYYEQYF
DNA: TGTGCCAGCAGGACGAGACAGGTTGCTTACTACGAGCAGTACTTC

size: -
D: TRBD2
V: TRBV6-5
J: TRBJ2-2
CDR3: CASSYLRGAGELFF
DNA: TGTGCCAGCAGTTATCTGCGGGGGGCCGGGGAGCTGTTTTTT

size: -
D: TRBD2
V: TRBV4-2
J: TRBJ2-7
CDR3: CASSQVGGPGLAESYEQYF
DNA: TGTGCCAGCAGCCAAGTGGGGGGGCCTGGACTAGCGGAGTCCTACGAGCAGTACTTC

size: -
D: -
V: TRBV27
J: TRBJ2-7
CDR3: CASSLGAWAYEQYF
DNA: TGTGCCAGCAGTTTAGGGGCTTGGGCCTACGAGCAGTACTTC

size: -
D: TRBD2
V: TRBV28
J: TRBJ2-3
CDR3: CASSLWGEGPRTDTQYF
DNA: TGTGCCAGCAGTTTATGGGGGGAGGGCCCCCGCACAGATACGCAGTATTTT

size: -
D: TRBD1
V: TRBV15
J: TRBJ2-1
CDR3: CATSREGGRGTGEDEQFF
DNA: TGTGCCACCAGCAGAGAAGGCGGTAGAGGGACAGGGGAAGATGAGCAGTTCTTC

size: -
D: -
V: TRBV27
J: TRBJ2-7
CDR3: CASRSGRTAFHEQYF
DNA: TGTGCCAGCAGGTCGGGGAGGACAGCCTTCCACGAGCAGTACTTC

size: -
D: -
V: TRBV6-5
J: TRBJ2-7
CDR3: CASGGYEQYF
DNA: TGTGCCAGCGGCGGCTACGAGCAGTACTTC

size: -
D: -
V: TRBV28
J: TRBJ2-2
CDR3: CASSPERGSENTGELFF
DNA: TGTGCCAGCAGCCCTGAAAGGGGTAGCGAGAACACCGGGGAGCTGTTTTTT